The rows below give T cell receptor beta chains drawn from one sample of a study of early T cells in non-severe SARS-CoV-2 infection. TCRdb re-analysed the 5' RACE reads in MiXCR, keeping a single row per CDR3 protein. There are about 81,000 distinct CDR3 sequences in the sample; roughly 6% occur only once, and roughly 8.4% lies in the top ten. The specimen was whole blood. The receptor source for this set is an adult who was a healthcare worker with PCR-confirmed SARS-CoV-2 infection or an uninfected control (not recorded which). Both conserved end residues are part of each CDR3. D genes are given only for firm matches. Clone size is shown for a subset of rows, as once, few, many or a class of expanded clone.

J gene | D gene | clone size | CDR3 length | V gene | CDR3 protein | CDR3 DNA
TRBJ2-1 | NA | many | 12 | TRBV29-1 | CSVERGRSEQFF | TGCAGCGTTGAAAGAGGAAGGTCTGAGCAGTTCTTC
TRBJ2-1 | TRBD1 | NA | 16 | TRBV5-1 | CASSWGTGSSYNEQFF | TGCGCCAGCAGCTGGGGGACAGGGAGCTCCTACAATGAGCAGTTCTTC
TRBJ2-5 | NA | few | 15 | TRBV3-1 | CASSQDTTLSETQYF | TGTGCCAGCAGCCAAGATACTACCTTGAGCGAGACCCAGTACTTC
TRBJ2-2 | TRBD1 | many | 16 | TRBV2 | CASSEAKDRDTGELFF | TGTGCCAGCAGTGAAGCCAAGGACAGGGATACCGGGGAGCTGTTTTTT
TRBJ1-1 | NA | many | 12 | TRBV7-6 | CASSQSGTEAFF | TGTGCCAGCAGCCAATCGGGCACTGAAGCTTTCTTT
TRBJ2-1 | NA | many | 14 | TRBV20-1 | CSGSGELLNNEQFF | TGCAGTGGGAGTGGGGAGTTGTTGAACAATGAGCAGTTCTTC
TRBJ1-1 | NA | few | 14 | TRBV7-8 | CASSERDSNTEAFF | TGTGCCAGCAGCGAACGGGACTCGAACACTGAAGCTTTCTTT
TRBJ2-5 | TRBD2 | many | 18 | TRBV11-2 | CASSHGLSGANRQETQYF | TGTGCCAGCAGCCACGGTTTGAGCGGGGCAAATCGGCAAGAGACCCAGTACTTC
TRBJ2-5 | NA | many | 11 | TRBV7-2 | CASSLEQAQYF | TGTGCCAGCAGCTTAGAGCAGGCCCAGTACTTC
TRBJ2-1 | TRBD2 | NA | 19 | TRBV7-6 | CASSPGPAGLAGPNNEQFF | TGTGCCAGCAGCCCGGGACCGGCGGGACTAGCGGGGCCAAACAATGAGCAGTTCTTC
TRBJ1-6 | NA | many | 15 | TRBV6-1 | CASSYRDMRVSPLHF | TGTGCCAGCAGTTACCGGGACATGAGGGTTTCACCCCTCCACTTT
TRBJ2-1 | TRBD2 | NA | 14 | TRBV6-6 | CASSLSGSGNEQFF | TGTGCCAGCAGTCTTAGCGGGTCGGGGAATGAGCAGTTCTTC
TRBJ2-7 | NA | few | 12 | TRBV10-3 | CAIGGLAYEQYF | TGTGCCATCGGGGGGCTCGCCTACGAGCAGTACTTC
TRBJ1-2 | TRBD1 | few | 12 | TRBV20-1 | CSAPRQGSGYTF | TGCAGTGCTCCCAGACAGGGATCTGGCTACACCTTC
TRBJ2-1 | TRBD2 | few | 15 | TRBV20-1 | CSASPGTSTFNEQFF | TGCAGTGCTAGTCCCGGGACTAGTACGTTCAATGAGCAGTTCTTC
TRBJ2-1 | NA | NA | 15 | TRBV11-2 | CASSLDNLNNNEQFF | TGTGCCAGCAGCCTAGACAATCTGAATAACAATGAGCAGTTCTTC
TRBJ2-1 | TRBD1 | NA | 14 | TRBV6-6 | CASRLGTGDNEQFF | TGTGCCAGCAGACTAGGGACAGGAGATAATGAGCAGTTCTTC
TRBJ1-1 | NA | NA | 12 | TRBV20-1 | CSASRRVTEAFF | TGCAGTGCTAGCCGACGGGTTACTGAAGCTTTCTTT
TRBJ1-2 | TRBD1 | once | 15 | TRBV9 | CVSSVAPTGDYGYTF | TGTGTCAGCAGCGTAGCCCCGACAGGGGACTATGGCTACACCTTC
TRBJ2-7 | TRBD1 | NA | 14 | TRBV19 | CASSQGQVAYEQYF | TGTGCCAGTAGCCAAGGACAGGTGGCCTACGAGCAGTACTTC
TRBJ1-1 | NA | NA | 14 | TRBV7-2 | CASSGGLTGHEAFF | TGTGCCAGCAGCGGGGGGTTAACAGGCCATGAAGCTTTCTTT
TRBJ2-2 | NA | NA | 15 | TRBV5-5 | CASSMTAVNTGELFF | TGTGCCAGCAGCATGACGGCAGTGAACACCGGGGAGCTGTTTTTT
TRBJ2-2 | TRBD1 | many | 17 | TRBV19 | CASSRPRQGAITGELFF | TGTGCCAGTAGTAGGCCACGACAGGGGGCGATCACCGGGGAGCTGTTTTTT
TRBJ2-1 | NA | many | 14 | TRBV20-1 | CSAKDGSSYNEQFF | TGCAGTGCTAAGGACGGGAGCTCCTACAATGAGCAGTTCTTC
TRBJ2-1 | NA | NA | 14 | TRBV20-1 | CSAPSPTDYNEQFF | TGCAGTGCCCCCTCCCCGACTGACTACAATGAGCAGTTCTTC
TRBJ2-2 | NA | few | 15 | TRBV6-2/TRBV6-3 | CASSPEAGTPGELFF | TGTGCCAGCAGCCCGGAGGCAGGCACGCCCGGGGAGCTGTTTTTT
TRBJ2-7 | NA | many | 13 | TRBV18 | CASSPGFPGEQYF | TGTGCCAGCTCACCAGGGTTCCCCGGAGAGCAGTACTTC
TRBJ1-3 | TRBD1 | NA | 14 | TRBV12-3/TRBV12-4 | CASSPDRVGNTIYF | TGTGCCAGCAGTCCTGACAGGGTAGGAAACACCATATATTTT
TRBJ2-5 | TRBD1 | few | 15 | TRBV12-3/TRBV12-4 | CASSSAGQGFETQYF | TGTGCCAGCAGCTCAGCGGGACAGGGCTTTGAGACCCAGTACTTC
TRBJ1-5 | NA | many | 13 | TRBV20-1 | CSASWGKNQPQHF | TGCAGTGCCAGCTGGGGAAAGAATCAGCCCCAGCATTTT
TRBJ2-2 | NA | NA | 14 | TRBV7-9 | CASSFAGTTGELFF | TGTGCCAGCAGCTTCGCAGGGACAACCGGGGAGCTGTTTTTT
TRBJ2-5 | NA | NA | 14 | TRBV7-2 | CASSLRAGKETQYF | TGTGCCAGCAGCTTAAGGGCGGGAAAAGAGACCCAGTACTTC
TRBJ1-2 | NA | many | 16 | TRBV20-1 | CSARDEGGRKNYGYTF | TGCAGTGCTAGAGATGAGGGGGGTAGAAAGAACTATGGCTACACCTTC
TRBJ2-5 | NA | many | 14 | TRBV7-2 | CASSVGGLGETQYF | TGTGCCAGCAGCGTCGGGGGTCTAGGAGAGACCCAGTACTTC
TRBJ1-5 | TRBD1 | NA | 20 | TRBV6-6 | CASSYVRRGESQYSNQPQHF | TGTGCCAGCAGTTACGTTCGCAGGGGGGAGTCCCAGTATAGCAATCAGCCCCAGCATTTT
TRBJ2-1 | NA | NA | 13 | TRBV5-1 | CASSLQAGYEQFF | TGCGCCAGCAGCTTGCAGGCAGGGTATGAGCAGTTCTTC
TRBJ2-3 | TRBD1 | many | 12 | TRBV4-2 | CASSPGQAWVYF | TGTGCCAGCAGCCCTGGACAGGCCTGGGTGTATTTT
TRBJ2-1 | NA | few | 15 | TRBV5-1 | CASSLRPGLSGEQFF | TGCGCCAGCAGCTTGCGCCCAGGGTTGTCGGGTGAGCAGTTCTTC
TRBJ1-5 | NA | few | 16 | TRBV28 | CASSSQQPGRNQPQHF | TGTGCCAGCAGTTCCCAACAGCCTGGGCGCAATCAGCCCCAGCATTTT
TRBJ1-6 | TRBD1 | few | 15 | TRBV18 | CASSTRQGDNSPLHF | TGTGCCAGCTCAACAAGACAGGGCGATAATTCACCCCTCCACTTT
TRBJ2-5 | NA | many | 15 | TRBV20-1 | CSATVAASLQETQYF | TGCAGTGCTACCGTAGCAGCCAGCTTGCAAGAGACCCAGTACTTC
TRBJ2-2 | NA | NA | 14 | TRBV7-2 | CASSLDRYTGELFF | TGTGCCAGCAGCTTAGATCGGTACACCGGGGAGCTGTTTTTT